This T cell receptor (beta chain) was identified in a study of cytomegalovirus exposure and HLA in healthy donors (dated by TCRdb to between 2016 and 2019). About the investigation overall: An earlier analysis of several hundred of the donors reported 276 Gb of sequence data and 117 million unique TCR beta sequences obtained from some 200 million T cells. Donor age, sex, ethnicity and CMV serostatus were collected together with the repertoire data. The later analysis used no new phenotypic data to find candidate immune exposures, relying instead on TCR beta sequences and their occurrence across donors. The study aimed to test whether cataloging public T cell receptors could reveal signatures of past pathogen exposure. Among approximately 370 genotyped donors of the cohort, an average of approximately 220,000 unique TCR beta nucleotide sequences was sequenced per donor, of which about 19% were non-productive. Of the roughly 390 genotyped donors, over 70% fell in the genetic ancestry cluster associated with self-reported Caucasian donors. Roughly 300 gigabases of sequencing data and 70 million to 100 million unique TCR sequences made up an early release that covered roughly 670 HLA-typed donors. High-throughput TCR immunosequencing, statistical association of individual TCRs with disease status, and machine learning were combined to predict cytomegalovirus infection status. Every discovery cohort repertoire had been produced on one sequencing platform. In a later analysis, previously published TCR beta repertoires from 550 to 750 donors were re-analyzed and high-resolution HLA genotyping was added so that TCR occurrence patterns could be studied. Typing coverage varied by locus: roughly 620-640 donors for A, B, C, DRB1 and DQB1; approximately 520 for DQA1; about 600 for DPA1; around 450 for DPB1. The T cell repertoires of roughly 660 subjects were profiled by immunosequencing and related to cytomegalovirus serostatus. In addition to the first cohort of hundreds of subjects, a separate validation cohort of approximately 110 different subjects was used. To decide whether each TCR beta V gene segment behaved as functional or pseudogenic, an earlier analysis of nearly 600 of the donors relied on high-throughput TCR beta sequencing. Both class I and class II loci were covered by HLA typing, at four-digit resolution. Genome-wide SNP genotypes for about 55% of the roughly 670 donors were used in a later genetic analysis, which treated that subset as a discovery cohort. About five DR-DQ haplotypes were handled as single units for association and clustering, since linkage in the cohort was strong. Results and caveats for the whole study, not just this receptor: According to a later analysis, parvovirus B19, influenza, CMV and Epstein-Barr virus appeared linked to several top co-occurrence clusters. In a later analysis, HLA-associated TCR beta chains showed more clonal expansion and lower generation probabilities than non-associated chains that were equally common. The presence/absence analyses assumed that sequencing depth was roughly uniform across donors, and that assumption may not be true. In vitro tests confirmed that a few of the cytomegalovirus-associated TCR beta chains recognize cytomegalovirus antigens. While some public TCRs were present in many individuals, most TCR sequences turned up only very rarely across donors. In a later analysis, TCR association rates were found to vary across HLA loci, with the most associated TCRs seen for DRB1 alleles and the fewest for HLA-C alleles. A later analysis associated about 17,000 TCR beta sequences with specific HLA alleles at a false discovery rate of 0.05. The classifier was reported to diagnose cytomegalovirus status with high specificity and sensitivity in both the original and validation cohorts. Immune exposure information for the cohort was limited to CMV serostatus. A further reported finding was that TCR beta sequences accurately predicted the HLA-A and HLA-B alleles for most subjects in the first cohort. In a later analysis, most CMV-associated TCR beta chains were found to appear HLA-restricted, with HLA associations seemingly driven largely by CMV exposure. Roughly 15 rarely observed V segments, including chromosome 9 orphons, were excluded from the earlier analysis of about 610 of the donors because counts were too low. Strong co-occurrence of HLA alleles, especially DR and DQ, made assigning TCR associations to individual alleles difficult. A cluster of highly shared sequence variants was judged likely to be a technical artifact of the sequencing pipeline. Because HLA typing was missing for some donors at each locus, association tests included only the typed subset. The authors suggested that the approach could potentially be generalized to other disease states and immunological phenotypes. In a later genetic analysis, a missense DCLRE1C variant was associated with V-gene and J-gene trimming of TCR beta chains, and the association was replicated in an independent cohort. In an earlier analysis of some 500 of the donors, most TCR beta V segments were observed in productive rearrangements about 87% or about 30% of the time, broadly matching IMGT annotations. Compared with the 666-donor mean, donors in an Asian-associated ancestry cluster had fewer N-insertions in productive TCRs, according to a later genetic analysis. The study listed 150 to 200 TCR beta chains as associated with cytomegalovirus. Some IMGT-functional V segments, including TRBV6-2 and TRBV6-3, could not be told apart with the 87-base-pair reads, so those segments were excluded. Linkage disequilibrium might explain the correlated functional status among segregating V segments, but an unknown experimental factor could not be ruled out. This cohort had only TCR beta chains sequenced, and the lack of alpha or paired-chain data limited which features could be detected.

The CDR3 measures 13 amino acids from cysteine to phenylalanine. Only the CDR3 portion is preserved as DNA: 39 bases, with reading frame beginning at the first base. Germline trimming: 1 base from V, 5 bases from J; junction bases outside gene matches: 2. Library preparation was by the immunoSEQ multiplex PCR assay. For the multiplex PCR, a mixture combining 60 forward primers for TCR Vbeta segments and 13 reverse primers for TCR Jbeta segments was used. Amplification of the CDR3 region of rearranged TCR beta genes was performed with a multiplex PCR assay on genomic DNA. The amplified TCR beta libraries were sequenced on the Illumina HiSeq System as 87-base-pair reads. As for the authors' bioinformatics: In a later analysis, tens of millions of unique TCR beta chains were counted across the 500 to 850 repertoires, and approximately 11 million of these chains were shared by at least two donors. Raw reads were error-corrected and collapsed into unique sequences with a nearest-neighbor algorithm that merged closely related sequences to remove PCR and sequencing errors. V, D and J gene segments were assigned by aligning CDR3 sequences to IMGT reference sequences. For a sequence to be retained, a match of at least six nucleotides to both a V gene segment and a J gene segment was required. Rearrangements were called productive when the CDR3 lacked stop codons and stayed in frame with V and J; all others were non-productive. CDR3 was defined by IMGT convention, running from the second conserved V-encoded cysteine to the conserved J-encoded phenylalanine. Sequences without an unambiguous match to a single V gene segment were excluded from the earlier analysis of about 600 of the donors. An earlier analysis of a few hundred of the donors classified V segments as functional when productive rearrangements were above 56.7% and as segregating when the standard deviation between donors was above 5%. A statistical classification framework was built to diagnose cytomegalovirus status from the catalog of TCR beta chain sequences. A later analysis assigned V and J genes by comparing TCR nucleotide sequences with IMGT/GENE-DB human TR gene sequences. Using the TCRdist pipeline, a later analysis assigned CDR3 sequences along with most-parsimonious VDJ recombination scenarios. In a later analysis, each TCR beta chain was defined by its CDR3 amino acid sequence together with its V-gene family, and reads without a unique V-gene family were excluded. To address suspected cross-contamination and a sequencing artifact, a later analysis removed a few hundred highly shared, low-generation-probability nucleotide sequences. A later analysis calculated a clonal expansion index for each public chain from normalized within-repertoire ranks of inferred template counts. A later analysis computed generation probabilities with a VDJ recombination model fitted to out-of-frame rearrangements, and checked the results against IGoR. A later analysis scored TCR-TCR, TCR-HLA and TCR-CMV co-occurrence with hypergeometric tests, applying a repertoire-size bias correction to TCR pairs. To estimate false discovery rates, a later analysis permuted the HLA or CMV assignments 20 times. A later analysis grouped co-occurring TCRs with DBSCAN, adding TCRdist sequence similarity when clustering within HLA-allele-positive subsets. For co-occurrence clustering, repertoires with fewer than 30,000 or more than 120,000 public chains were excluded, along with a handful of repertoires with anomalous nucleotide sharing. Held by TCRdb, this immuneACCESS table contains in-frame sequences only and omits some clones. Under half of the omission traces to an unresolved V gene where checked; the cause of the rest is unknown. V and J calls and clone size are copied from that table; D and trimming were computed from the DNA. The sample yields under 200,000 clones; 80% were counted once. Of the sample, around 6% is held by the ten largest clones.

Regarding this clone: The clone's antigen remains unknown. Base qualities are not recorded, but no much larger clone differs from it by a single base.

The cohort was made up of around 720 healthy bone marrow donors. At the time of sampling, every cohort member was nominally healthy, though immune exposures that went unrecorded were likely present. The donor was CMV seronegative and was included in the group of over 300 seronegative cohort members. Each donor provided a peripheral blood sample, and peripheral blood mononuclear cells were used for TCR beta sequencing. The Qiagen DNeasy Blood Extraction Kit was used to extract genomic DNA from the blood cell samples. The TCR sequence derives from a middle-aged man in good health and CMV-seronegative. Recombination joined TRBV5-3 with TRBJ2-5; 7 middle bases align to TRBD1. TRBV5-3 qualifies as an ORF whose function is uncertain. The sample consisted of PBMCs. The CDR3 amino acid sequence is: CARSLTGAETQYF. The bases are TGTGCCAGAAGCTTGACAGGGGCGGAGACCCAGTACTTC.